This is a list of T cell receptor beta chains from one sample in a study of human T cells and chemical hapten exposure. TCRdb used MiXCR to reprocess the RACE reads, holding one entry per CDR3 protein. Of 190,000 or so distinct CDR3 sequences in the sample, around 30% were seen once. Specimen: whole blood, collected in connection with sensitization to the hapten diphenylcyclopropenone (DPC). All receptors derive from a woman aged 25 to 39 with alopecia areata. Some clones in this sample may be carry-over from other donors' samples. Each CDR3 is given with its conserved first and last residue. The D gene is left open where the match is weak. Rows give clone size only sometimes, using once, few, many, or a class for an expanded clone.

clone_size	d_call	v_call	j_call	cdr3_nt	cdr3_aa
few	.	TRBV24-1	TRBJ2-4	TGTGCCACCAGTAGGAGCGGAGAAAACATTCAGTACTTC	CATSRSGENIQYF
few	.	TRBV9	TRBJ1-1	TGTGCCAGCAGCGTAGGGGGGGACTCGAACACTGAAGCTTTCTTT	CASSVGGDSNTEAFF
.	.	TRBV9	TRBJ2-7	TGTGCCAGCAGCCCAGAAGGAGGTAGCGTCTCCTACGAGCAGTACTTC	CASSPEGGSVSYEQYF
.	.	TRBV4-1	TRBJ2-7	TGCGCCAGCAGCCAAGAGCAGAGGGCCCTGAACGAGCAGTACTTC	CASSQEQRALNEQYF
.	.	TRBV18	TRBJ2-5	TGTGCCAGCTCACCCGGGCGGCAAGAGACCCAGTACTTC	CASSPGRQETQYF
once	.	TRBV11-3	TRBJ2-1	TGTGCCAGCAGCGCTGGGGCCTCAATGAAGACGGAGCAGTTCTTC	CASSAGASMKTEQFF
.	.	TRBV28	TRBJ1-1	TGTGCCAGTAGAGACAGGTCCGAAGCTTTCTTT	CASRDRSEAFF
.	TRBD1	TRBV6-5	TRBJ2-6	TGTGCCAGCAGCCGGGGACAGGGGGCAGGTGGGGCCAACGTCCTGACTTTC	CASSRGQGAGGANVLTF
.	.	TRBV15	TRBJ2-4	TGTGCCACCAGCAGAGTGGGGCGGGAAGACATTCAGTACTTC	CATSRVGREDIQYF
few	.	TRBV4-3	TRBJ2-3	TGCGCCAGCAGCCAAGCCTCGGAACCTGCTGCGCAGTATTTT	CASSQASEPAAQYF
.	.	TRBV7-2	TRBJ2-5	TGTGCCAGCAGCTCGCTGGGGGGACATCCAAGACGGGAGACCCAGTACTTC	CASSSLGGHPRRETQYF
few	TRBD1	TRBV7-2	TRBJ2-1	TGTGCCAGCAGCTTAGGCGGGACAGGGCGAAATGAGCAGTTCTTC	CASSLGGTGRNEQFF
.	TRBD2	TRBV20-1	TRBJ2-3	TGCAGTGCTATCCGTAGCGGGTCCTTTCGCACAGATACGCAGTATTTT	CSAIRSGSFRTDTQYF
.	TRBD2	TRBV3-1	TRBJ2-3	TGTGCCAGCAGCCTGGGACTAGCGGGAGCATTGGATACGCAGTATTTT	CASSLGLAGALDTQYF
.	.	TRBV6-2/TRBV6-3	TRBJ1-2	TGTGCCAGCAAGGTCGAGAGCTATGGCTACACCTTC	CASKVESYGYTF
few	.	TRBV4-2	TRBJ1-1	TGTGCCAGCAGCCAAGACAGCTACACTGAAGCTTTCTTT	CASSQDSYTEAFF
few	.	TRBV28	TRBJ2-3	TGTGCCAGCAGTTTGTTGGGTGGGTCCACAGATACGCAGTATTTT	CASSLLGGSTDTQYF
.	.	TRBV28	TRBJ2-7	TGTGCCAGCAGTTCGGTCCCCCGAGGACCCTCCTACGAGCAGTACTTC	CASSSVPRGPSYEQYF
.	TRBD2	TRBV7-2	TRBJ2-7	TGTGCCAGCAGCTTAGTTGGATCTAGCGGGCTCTCCTACGAGCAGTACTTC	CASSLVGSSGLSYEQYF
.	.	TRBV6-1	TRBJ1-2	TGTGCCAGCAGTGAACTTTTGGACTATGGCTACACCTTC	CASSELLDYGYTF
.	.	TRBV6-5	TRBJ1-6	TGTGCCAGCAGACCCACAGGGCTAGGTTCACCCCTCCACTTT	CASRPTGLGSPLHF
few	TRBD1	TRBV2	TRBJ1-1	TGTGCCAGCAGCCCTACCAGGGACAGGGGCTTCGAAGGAGCTTTCTTT	CASSPTRDRGFEGAFF
.	.	TRBV4-1	TRBJ1-5	TGCGCCAGCAGCCAAGAGGAGACCTATAGCAATCAGCCCCAGCATTTT	CASSQEETYSNQPQHF
.	TRBD2	TRBV20-1	TRBJ2-1	TGCAGTGCCTCTGTGGGGACTAGCGGGGGGTCCTACAATGAGCAGTTCTTC	CSASVGTSGGSYNEQFF
few	TRBD2	TRBV7-9	TRBJ2-1	TGTGCCAGCAGCTTATTCGGGGGGATATGGGTTGACAATGAGCAGTTCTTC	CASSLFGGIWVDNEQFF
once	.	TRBV5-6	TRBJ2-1	TGTGCCAGCAGCTTGGGCCGGTTTAACAATGAGCAGTTCTTC	CASSLGRFNNEQFF
.	.	TRBV21-1	TRBJ1-2	TGTGCCAGCAGCAACAAGACAGGGGCTAACTATGGCTACACCTTC	CASSNKTGANYGYTF
.	.	TRBV10-3	TRBJ2-3	TGTGCCATCAGCGGCCGCAGCACAGATACGCAGTATTTT	CAISGRSTDTQYF
.	TRBD1	TRBV6-2/TRBV6-3	TRBJ2-2	TGTGCCAGCAGGTCGACAGGGGGCGCAGCCGGGGAGCTGTTTTTT	CASRSTGGAAGELFF
.	.	TRBV7-2	TRBJ2-1	TGTGCCAGCAGCTTAGACGCCGGGCCGAATGAGCAGTTCTTC	CASSLDAGPNEQFF
few	TRBD2	TRBV28	TRBJ2-3	TGTGCCAGCAGTTTTTTTACTAGCGGGCGAGATACGCAGTATTTT	CASSFFTSGRDTQYF
.	.	TRBV7-2	TRBJ2-1	TGTGCCAGCAGCTTAGGAGGGACCGACAATGAGCAGTTCTTC	CASSLGGTDNEQFF
.	.	TRBV20-1	TRBJ2-2	TGCAGTGCTAGAGTTATGAACACCGGGGAGCTGTTTTTT	CSARVMNTGELFF
.	.	TRBV7-2	TRBJ2-7	TGTGCCAGCAGTATGGAGGGGGACCCAAAATACGAGCAGTACTTC	CASSMEGDPKYEQYF
.	TRBD2	TRBV4-2	TRBJ2-1	TGTGCCAGCAGCCCAGACGTTACTAGCGGGGGTACTGAGCAGTTCTTC	CASSPDVTSGGTEQFF
.	.	TRBV7-2	TRBJ1-5	TGTGCCAGCAGCTTAGTAGGGCGTAGCAATCAGCCCCAGCATTTT	CASSLVGRSNQPQHF
.	.	TRBV7-2	TRBJ2-3	TGTGCCAGCAGCTTCGACAGGATGGCTTGGGCAGATACGCAGTATTTT	CASSFDRMAWADTQYF
.	TRBD1	TRBV5-6	TRBJ1-1	TGTGCCAGCAGACGGACAGGGAGCACTGAAGCTTTCTTT	CASRRTGSTEAFF
.	.	TRBV7-2	TRBJ1-5	TGTGCCAGCAGCTCCCGGGACCGCCAGGGGCCCCAGCATTTT	CASSSRDRQGPQHF
.	TRBD1	TRBV15	TRBJ1-2	TGTGCCACCAGTCCGGACAGGGACTATGGCTACACCTTC	CATSPDRDYGYTF
.	.	TRBV27	TRBJ1-1	TGTGCCAGCAAAGGAGGGGGTGCATGGGAAGCTTTCTTT	CASKGGGAWEAFF
.	.	TRBV29-1	TRBJ2-3	TGCAGCGTTGAAGAGGAGACAAGGGCCACAGATACGCAGTATTTT	CSVEEETRATDTQYF
.	TRBD2	TRBV28	TRBJ2-1	TGTGCCAGCAGTTTGGAACTAGCGATGAATGAGCAGTTCTTC	CASSLELAMNEQFF
few	.	TRBV28	TRBJ2-1	TGTGCCAGCAGCCCCCCCCCGAGTTGGGCGCAAGCCCCGAATGAGCAGTTCTTC	CASSPPPSWAQAPNEQFF